The following is a TCR beta chain sequence with its context. This clonotype was observed a few times. Its antigen is not yet known. It has no much larger one-base neighbor in the sample; base qualities were not kept. This sample was taken from a study of blood T cells in healthy people across ages (dated by TCRdb to the mid-2010s). Regarding the complete study: In model experiments, roughly one uniquely barcoded TCR beta cDNA molecule per two T cells was captured by template switching. Age-related changes in TCR beta repertoire diversity were measured in the study by deep sequencing normalized with unique cDNA molecular identifiers. Four age groups were formed from the donors: young (average roughly 16 years), middle-aged (around 41), aged (62) and long-lived (less than 85). To avoid experimental bias, donors of different ages were spread randomly across the sequencing lanes. For two donors (one aged 18 to 29 and one aged 80 or older), the study analyzed two additional independent replicas of 1 million unique cDNA reads from the same blood draw. What the study reported, not specific to this receptor: A strong correlation was found between observed TCR beta diversity and the percentage of naive T cells measured by flow cytometry. Because donor CMV infection status was unknown, age-related changes in expanded clonotypes were potentially confounded. Bulk unsorted PBMC profiling prevented conclusive comparison of naive and antigen-experienced compartments. As age increased, observed TCR beta diversity per million T cells dropped in a roughly linear way, and a significant reduction was already evident by age about 40. Total diversity estimates from one million sequenced T cells were considered lower bounds and underestimates. Compared with the aged group, the long-lived group had more naive CD4+ T cells, fewer expanded clones and increased TCR diversity, suggesting age selection.

The germline V gene sets CDR1 to SGHAT and CDR2 to FQNNGV. The CDR3 sequence holds 15 residues, the cysteine and phenylalanine included. Only the CDR3 DNA stays, 45 bases, in frame from base 1. Trimming takes 5 bases off V and 4 bases off J; junction bases not matched to a gene: 11. Libraries were constructed by 5' RACE. Sequencing relied on an Illumina HiSeq 2500. A second PCR of roughly 7 to 11 cycles was performed with a sample-barcoded 5' primer and a J-beta primer mix. A unique molecular identifier was introduced onto each TCR beta cDNA molecule by a template-switch 5' adaptor carrying 12 random nucleotides. At least 2.5 million CDR3-containing paired-end reads were obtained from each sample. The Mint cDNA synthesis kit, primed by a TRBC-specific oligonucleotide, was used to synthesize first-strand cDNA from all RNA. Following uracil-DNA glycosylase treatment, a first 18-cycle PCR with universal primers M1SS and BC2_uni_R was performed on all cDNA. Per the authors' processing: For normalization, 1 million high-quality reads were randomly selected from each sample, with every read carrying a distinct molecular identifier. Reads sharing molecular identifiers were discarded rather than binned into consensus sequences. MiTCR, with a Q25 quality threshold and the strictest error-elimination algorithm, was used for CDR3 identification, clonotype clustering and error correction. A nonparametric unseen species model with Euler transformation was used to estimate a lower bound on total TCR beta diversity. Using fastp at Q25 and MiXCR, TCRdb reprocessed the public reads and kept productive beta chains. One record per CDR3 amino acid sequence lists the most common genes and DNA. The V and J calls shown here were made by TCRdb, not taken from the authors' results. Counted in this sample were about 1 million distinct CDR3 sequences; around 45% of them appeared once. Under 20% of the sample rests with the top ten.

Donors were approximately 42 systemically healthy Caucasian individuals from Russia aged roughly 6 to 95 years. About 9.6 milliliters of peripheral blood were collected from each donor into EDTA-treated Vacutainer tubes. Ficoll-Paque density-gradient centrifugation was used to isolate PBMCs, with at least 6 million per sample. Total RNA was extracted from PBMCs with Trizol reagent, with at least 6 micrograms obtained per sample. For every donor, an aliquot of PBMCs went through flow cytometry to measure the percentages of naive CD45RAhigh/CD27high T cells. The sequencing sample was made of blood. The chain joins TRBV11-2 to TRBJ2-7, with 7 bases matching TRBD1. This clonotype was obtained from a woman aged 55-70 years in good health. The DNA sequence is given as TGTGCCAGCAGCCAAACGACAGGGCCCCTATACGAGCAGTACTTC. Translated, it reads CASSQTTGPLYEQYF.